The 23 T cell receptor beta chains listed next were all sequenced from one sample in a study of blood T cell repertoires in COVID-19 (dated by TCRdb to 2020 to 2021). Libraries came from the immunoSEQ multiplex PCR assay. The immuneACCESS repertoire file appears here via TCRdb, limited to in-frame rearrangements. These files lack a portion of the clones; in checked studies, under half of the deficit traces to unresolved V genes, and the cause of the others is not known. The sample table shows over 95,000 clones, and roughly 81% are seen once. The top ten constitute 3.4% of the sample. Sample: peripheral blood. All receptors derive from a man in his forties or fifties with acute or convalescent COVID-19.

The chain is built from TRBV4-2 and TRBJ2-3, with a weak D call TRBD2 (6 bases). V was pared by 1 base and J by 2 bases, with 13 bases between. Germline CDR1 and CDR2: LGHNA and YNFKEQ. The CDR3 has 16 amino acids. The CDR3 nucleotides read TGTGCCAGCAGCCAAGGGTCCTGGGAGGACACAGATACGCAGTATTTT. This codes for CASSQGSWEDTDTQYF.

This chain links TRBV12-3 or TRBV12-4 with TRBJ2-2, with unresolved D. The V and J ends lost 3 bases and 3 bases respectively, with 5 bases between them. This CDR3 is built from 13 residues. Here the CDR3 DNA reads TGTGCCAGCAGTTTGAGTCACACCGGGGAGCTGTTTTTT. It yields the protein CASSLSHTGELFF.

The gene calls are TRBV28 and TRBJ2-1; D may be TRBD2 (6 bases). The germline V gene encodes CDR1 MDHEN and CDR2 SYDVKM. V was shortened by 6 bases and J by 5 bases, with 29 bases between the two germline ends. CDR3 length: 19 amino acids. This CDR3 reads CASRPTRRDSENPNNEQFF. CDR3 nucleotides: TGTGCCAGCAGACCAACCAGACGGGACTCCGAAAACCCTAACAATGAGCAGTTCTTC.

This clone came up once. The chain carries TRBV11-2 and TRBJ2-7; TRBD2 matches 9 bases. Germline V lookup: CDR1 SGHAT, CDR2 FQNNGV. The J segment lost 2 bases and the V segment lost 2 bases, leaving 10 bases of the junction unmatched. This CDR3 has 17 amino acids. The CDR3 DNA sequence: TGTGCCAGCAGCTTAAGTTGGGCTAGCGGGGTACCCTACGAGCAGTACTTC. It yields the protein CASSLSWASGVPYEQYF.

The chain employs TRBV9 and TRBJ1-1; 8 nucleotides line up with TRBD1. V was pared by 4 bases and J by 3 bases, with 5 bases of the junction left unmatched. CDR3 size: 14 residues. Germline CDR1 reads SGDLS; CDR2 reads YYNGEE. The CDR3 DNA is TGTGCCAGCAGCTCCGGGACAGGCTACACTGAAGCTTTCTTT. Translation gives CASSSGTGYTEAFF.

The CDR3 spells CATSSWTGGASNEQFF. The CDR3 DNA is TGTGCCACCAGTTCCTGGACAGGGGGCGCGAGTAATGAGCAGTTCTTC. The V and J genes are TRBV24-1 and TRBJ2-1; 11 nucleotides agree with TRBD1. This CDR3 comprises 16 residues. V lost 6 bases to trimming and J lost 7 bases; unmatched junction nucleotides: 10. Germline CDR1 reads KGHDR; CDR2 reads SFDVKD.

The DNA for the CDR3 is TGTGCCAGCATCCCGCTCCGGGGGGGGAGGACAGATACGCAGTATTTT. This gives the protein CASIPLRGGRTDTQYF. V and J are TRBV7-8 and TRBJ2-3, with 8 nucleotides matching TRBD2. Germline V gene lookup returns CDR1 SGHVS and CDR2 FQNEAQ. Trimming removed 7 bases from V and 3 bases from J; junction bases left unmatched: 12. This CDR3 contains 16 residues.

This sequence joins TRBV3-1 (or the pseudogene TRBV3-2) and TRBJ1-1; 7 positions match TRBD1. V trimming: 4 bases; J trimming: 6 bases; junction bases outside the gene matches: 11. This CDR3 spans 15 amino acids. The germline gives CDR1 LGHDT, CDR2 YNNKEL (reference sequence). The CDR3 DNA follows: TGTGCCAGCAGCCCCTCGACAGGGACGGTCGCTGAAGCTTTCTTT. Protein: CASSPSTGTVAEAFF.

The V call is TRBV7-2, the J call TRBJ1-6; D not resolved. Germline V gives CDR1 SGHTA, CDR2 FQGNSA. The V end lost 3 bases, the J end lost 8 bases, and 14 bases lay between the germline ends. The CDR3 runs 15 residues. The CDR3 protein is CASSFIFRGDSPLHF. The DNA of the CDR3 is TGTGCCAGCAGCTTCATTTTCCGGGGTGATTCACCCCTCCACTTT.

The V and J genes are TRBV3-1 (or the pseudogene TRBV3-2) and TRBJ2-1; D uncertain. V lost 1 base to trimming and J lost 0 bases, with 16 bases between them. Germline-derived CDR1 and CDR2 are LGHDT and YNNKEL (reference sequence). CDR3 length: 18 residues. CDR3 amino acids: CASSQAQSDTYSYNEQFF. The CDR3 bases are TGTGCCAGCAGCCAAGCTCAATCCGATACCTACTCCTACAATGAGCAGTTCTTC.

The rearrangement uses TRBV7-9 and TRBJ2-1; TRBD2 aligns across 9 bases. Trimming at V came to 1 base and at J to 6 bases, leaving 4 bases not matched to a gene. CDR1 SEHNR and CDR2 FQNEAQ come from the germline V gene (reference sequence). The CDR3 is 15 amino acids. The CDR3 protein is CASSLDVSGGNEQFF. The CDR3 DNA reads TGTGCCAGCAGCTTAGACGTTAGCGGGGGCAATGAGCAGTTCTTC.

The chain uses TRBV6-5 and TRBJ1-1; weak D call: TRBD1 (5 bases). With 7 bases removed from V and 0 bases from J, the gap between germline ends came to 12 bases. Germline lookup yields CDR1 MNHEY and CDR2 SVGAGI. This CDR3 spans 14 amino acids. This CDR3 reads CASIPWGMNTEAFF. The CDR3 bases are TGTGCCAGCATCCCGTGGGGCATGAACACTGAAGCTTTCTTT.

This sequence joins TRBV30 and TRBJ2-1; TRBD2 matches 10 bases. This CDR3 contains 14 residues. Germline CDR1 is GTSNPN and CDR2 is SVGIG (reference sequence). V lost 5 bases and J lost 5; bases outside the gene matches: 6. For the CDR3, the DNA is TGTGCCTGGGACAGCGGGGGGGGACACAATGAGCAGTTCTTC. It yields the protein CAWDSGGGHNEQFF.

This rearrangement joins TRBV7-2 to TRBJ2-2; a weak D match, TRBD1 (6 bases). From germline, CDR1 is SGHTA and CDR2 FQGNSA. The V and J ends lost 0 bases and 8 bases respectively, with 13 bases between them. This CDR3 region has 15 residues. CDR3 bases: TGTGCCAGCAGCTTAGCCCTCGACAGGCGTGGGGAGCTGTTTTTT. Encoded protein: CASSLALDRRGELFF.

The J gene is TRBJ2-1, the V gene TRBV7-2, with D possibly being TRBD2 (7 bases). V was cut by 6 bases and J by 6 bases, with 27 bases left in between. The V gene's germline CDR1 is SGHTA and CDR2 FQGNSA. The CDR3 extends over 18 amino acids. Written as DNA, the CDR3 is TGTGCCAGCAGGACTAAAAGATACGGGGGGCCGGATTCCAATGAGCAGTTCTTC. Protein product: CASRTKRYGGPDSNEQFF.

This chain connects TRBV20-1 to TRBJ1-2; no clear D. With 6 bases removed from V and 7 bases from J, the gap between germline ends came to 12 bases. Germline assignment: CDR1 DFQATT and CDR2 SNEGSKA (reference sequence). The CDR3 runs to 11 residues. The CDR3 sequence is CSATELVGYTF. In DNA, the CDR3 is TGCAGTGCGACTGAACTTGTTGGCTACACCTTC.

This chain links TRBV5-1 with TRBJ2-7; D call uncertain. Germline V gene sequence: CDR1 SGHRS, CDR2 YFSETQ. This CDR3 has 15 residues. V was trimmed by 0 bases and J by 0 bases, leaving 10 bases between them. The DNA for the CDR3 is TGCGCCAGCAGCTTGGGGAGAATTAGCTCCTACGAGCAGTACTTC. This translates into CASSLGRISSYEQYF.

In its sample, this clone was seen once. CDR3 nucleotide sequence: TGTGCCAGCAGTTACCCTATGAACACTGAAGCTTTCTTT. This sequence encodes CASSYPMNTEAFF. The chain recombines TRBV6-6 with TRBJ1-1; D not certain. Trimming shortened V by 2 bases and J by 0 bases, and 4 bases separated the two germline ends. The CDR3 runs to 13 residues. Germline loops: CDR1 MNHNY, CDR2 SVGAGI (reference sequence).

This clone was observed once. As DNA, the CDR3 is TGTGCCAGCAGTCGGTCCCGTTATAGCAATCAGCCCCAGCATTTT. Residues: CASSRSRYSNQPQHF. This chain links TRBV6-5 with TRBJ1-5; D not resolved. Per the germline V gene, CDR1 is MNHEY and CDR2 is SVGAGI. CDR3 length: 15 amino acids. With 5 bases removed from V and 0 bases from J, the gap between germline ends came to 11 bases.

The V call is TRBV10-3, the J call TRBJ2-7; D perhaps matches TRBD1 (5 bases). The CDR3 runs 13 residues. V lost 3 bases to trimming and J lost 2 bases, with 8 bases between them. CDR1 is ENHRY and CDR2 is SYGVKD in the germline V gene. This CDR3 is CAISDDSAYEQYF. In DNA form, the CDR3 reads TGTGCCATCAGTGATGACAGCGCCTACGAGCAGTACTTC.

CDR3 sequence (DNA): TGTGCCAGCAGCGTACGAACTAGCGGGGGGGCCGGGGAGCTGTTTTTT. It encodes CASSVRTSGGAGELFF. This chain links TRBV9 with TRBJ2-2; 13 positions match TRBD2. The germline V gene encodes CDR1 SGDLS and CDR2 YYNGEE. The CDR3 sequence is 16 residues long. V gave up 1 base and J gave up 6 bases; unmatched junction bases: 3.

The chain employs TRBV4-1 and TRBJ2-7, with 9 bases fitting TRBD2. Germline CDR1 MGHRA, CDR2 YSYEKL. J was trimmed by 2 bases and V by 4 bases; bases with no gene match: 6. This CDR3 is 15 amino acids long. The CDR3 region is CASSLRLAVPYEQYF. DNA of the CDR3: TGCGCCAGCAGCCTGAGACTAGCGGTTCCCTACGAGCAGTACTTC.

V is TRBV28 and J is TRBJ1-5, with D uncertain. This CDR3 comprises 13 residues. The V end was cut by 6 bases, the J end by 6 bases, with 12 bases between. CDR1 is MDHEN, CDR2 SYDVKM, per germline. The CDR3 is CASSPRESQPQHF. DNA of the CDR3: TGTGCCAGCAGCCCCCGAGAAAGTCAGCCCCAGCATTTT.